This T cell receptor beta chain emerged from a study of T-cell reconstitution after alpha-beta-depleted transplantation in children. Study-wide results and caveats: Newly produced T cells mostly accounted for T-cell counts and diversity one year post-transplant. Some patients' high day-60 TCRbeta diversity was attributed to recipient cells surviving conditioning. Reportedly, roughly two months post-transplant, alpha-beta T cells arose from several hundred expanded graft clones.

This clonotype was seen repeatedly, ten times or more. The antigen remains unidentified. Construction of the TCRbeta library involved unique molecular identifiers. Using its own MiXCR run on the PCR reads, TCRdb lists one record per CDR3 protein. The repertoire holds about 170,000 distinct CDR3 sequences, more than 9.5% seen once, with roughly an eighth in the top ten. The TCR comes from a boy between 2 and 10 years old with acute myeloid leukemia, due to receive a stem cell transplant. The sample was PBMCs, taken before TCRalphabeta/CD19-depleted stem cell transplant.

The CDR3 here is CASSLGGARIETQYF. As DNA, the CDR3 is TGTGCCAGCAGTTTAGGGGGGGCGCGAATCGAGACCCAGTACTTC. The V and J genes are TRBV28 and TRBJ2-5; D might be TRBD2 (7 bases). The V end was cut by 2 bases, the J end by 5 bases, with 15 bases between. This CDR3 comprises 15 residues. Per the germline V gene, CDR1 is MDHEN and CDR2 is SYDVKM.